These 9 T cell receptor beta chains were sequenced from one sample in a study of cytomegalovirus exposure and HLA in healthy donors. Primers: 60 Vbeta forward and 13 Jbeta reverse. The data were produced by immunoSEQ multiplex PCR, yet TCRdb's version contains in-frame clones alone and is incomplete. The table lists fewer than 250,000 clones, 87% of them singletons. The sequencing sample was made of PBMCs. These TCRs come from a man aged 30-40 years in good health and CMV-seronegative.

V gene TRBV2 combines with J gene TRBJ2-7; D gene uncertain. The CDR3 is 11 residues long. Germline CDR1 SNHLY, CDR2 FYNNEI. V dropped 6 bases and J dropped 5 bases, with 8 bases sitting between them. The CDR3 DNA reads as TGTGCCAGCAGAGAATTCAACGAGCAGTACTTC. It is translated as CASREFNEQYF.

The V call is TRBV20-1, the J call TRBJ2-1; D unresolved. From germline, CDR1 is DFQATT and CDR2 SNEGSKA (reference sequence). Trimming removed 6 bases from V and 4 bases from J, with 4 bases in between. The CDR3 runs 10 residues. CDR3 sequence: CSAQYNEQFF. In nucleotides, the CDR3 is TGCAGTGCCCAGTACAATGAGCAGTTCTTC.

The J gene is TRBJ2-7, the V gene TRBV4-1; D possibly corresponds to TRBD1 (6 bases). The germline CDR1 and CDR2 sequences are MGHRA and YSYEKL. The CDR3 length is 15 residues. Trimming took 3 bases from V and 5 from J, leaving 17 bases between them. DNA for the CDR3: TGCGCCAGCAGCCATGACGACAGGAACGACAACGAGCAGTACTTC. Translating it yields CASSHDDRNDNEQYF.

This clone was observed a handful of times. The same CDR3 can be traced to other DNA sequences in this sample. The chain is built from TRBV19 and TRBJ1-5, with 8 bases aligning to TRBD1. This CDR3 spans 14 amino acids. V dropped 6 bases and J dropped 1; count of bases not matched to a gene: 2. Germline CDR1 and CDR2: LNHDA and SQIVND (reference sequence). The CDR3 reads CASSDRGSNQPQHF. The CDR3 DNA is TGTGCCAGTAGCGACAGGGGCAGCAATCAGCCCCAGCATTTT.

This clone has just a few counts. The chain recombines TRBV28 with TRBJ1-3, with 7 bases lining up with TRBD1. The CDR3 sequence is 15 residues long. Germline CDR1 is MDHEN and CDR2 is SYDVKM. The V gene end was trimmed by 5 bases and the J gene end by 2 bases; junction bases not matched to a gene: 6. The CDR3 DNA reads TGTGCCAGCAGTCCCCTGACAGGGACTGGAAACACCATATATTTT. It encodes CASSPLTGTGNTIYF. Supplemented by reference TRBV28 and TRBJ1-3, the full variable domain reads DVKVTQSSRYLVKRTGEKVFLECVQDMDHENMFWYRQDPGLGLRLIYFSYDVKMKEKGDIPEGYSVSREKKERFSLILESASTNQTSMYLCASSPLTGTGNTIYFGEGSWLTVV.

This clone was picked up one time. At the DNA level, this CDR3 is encoded by other sequences in the same sample as well. V and J are TRBV18 and TRBJ1-2; D unclear. In germline, CDR1 is KGHSH, CDR2 LQKENI. The V gene lost 2 bases and the J gene lost 2 bases, with 6 bases spanning the gap. The CDR3 runs to 13 residues. CDR3 in amino acids: CASSPEANYGYTF. CDR3 nucleotide sequence: TGTGCCAGCTCACCAGAAGCCAACTATGGCTACACCTTC.

This rearrangement joins TRBV29-1 to TRBJ2-1; 15 nucleotides line up with TRBD2. CDR1 and CDR2 from the germline V gene are SQVTM and ANQGSEA. There are 15 residues in the CDR3. V was pared by 3 bases and J by 8 bases, with 5 bases of the junction left unmatched. CDR3 nucleotides: TGCAGCGTTGACAGGGGACTAGCGGGAGGAGATGAGCAGTTCTTC. Residues: CSVDRGLAGGDEQFF.

V gene TRBV15 combines with J gene TRBJ2-5; 9 bases fit TRBD1. With V trimmed by 3 bases and J by 7 bases, 9 bases remained unmatched. There are 15 residues in the CDR3. The V gene's germline CDR1 is LNHNV and CDR2 YYDKDF (reference sequence). The CDR3 sequence is CATSSGVTGGGTQYF. CDR3 nucleotides: TGTGCCACCAGCAGCGGGGTGACAGGGGGAGGGACCCAGTACTTC. Looking up the rest from reference TRBV15 and TRBJ2-5 gives the full variable domain: DAMVIQNPRYQVTQFGKPVTLSCSQTLNHNVMYWYQQKSSQAPKLLFHYYDKDFNNEADTPDNFQSRRPNTSFCFLDIRSPGLGDTAMYLCATSSGVTGGGTQYFGPGTRLLVL.

The rearrangement uses TRBV4-1 and TRBJ2-1, with 8 nucleotides matching TRBD2. This CDR3 spans 16 amino acids. Germline V gene data show CDR1 as MGHRA and CDR2 as YSYEKL. V shed 2 bases and J 2 bases; nucleotides not matched to a gene: 5. As DNA, the CDR3 is TGCGCCAGCAGCCAAAGGGCGGGGGGAACCTACAATGAGCAGTTCTTC. This gives the protein CASSQRAGGTYNEQFF.